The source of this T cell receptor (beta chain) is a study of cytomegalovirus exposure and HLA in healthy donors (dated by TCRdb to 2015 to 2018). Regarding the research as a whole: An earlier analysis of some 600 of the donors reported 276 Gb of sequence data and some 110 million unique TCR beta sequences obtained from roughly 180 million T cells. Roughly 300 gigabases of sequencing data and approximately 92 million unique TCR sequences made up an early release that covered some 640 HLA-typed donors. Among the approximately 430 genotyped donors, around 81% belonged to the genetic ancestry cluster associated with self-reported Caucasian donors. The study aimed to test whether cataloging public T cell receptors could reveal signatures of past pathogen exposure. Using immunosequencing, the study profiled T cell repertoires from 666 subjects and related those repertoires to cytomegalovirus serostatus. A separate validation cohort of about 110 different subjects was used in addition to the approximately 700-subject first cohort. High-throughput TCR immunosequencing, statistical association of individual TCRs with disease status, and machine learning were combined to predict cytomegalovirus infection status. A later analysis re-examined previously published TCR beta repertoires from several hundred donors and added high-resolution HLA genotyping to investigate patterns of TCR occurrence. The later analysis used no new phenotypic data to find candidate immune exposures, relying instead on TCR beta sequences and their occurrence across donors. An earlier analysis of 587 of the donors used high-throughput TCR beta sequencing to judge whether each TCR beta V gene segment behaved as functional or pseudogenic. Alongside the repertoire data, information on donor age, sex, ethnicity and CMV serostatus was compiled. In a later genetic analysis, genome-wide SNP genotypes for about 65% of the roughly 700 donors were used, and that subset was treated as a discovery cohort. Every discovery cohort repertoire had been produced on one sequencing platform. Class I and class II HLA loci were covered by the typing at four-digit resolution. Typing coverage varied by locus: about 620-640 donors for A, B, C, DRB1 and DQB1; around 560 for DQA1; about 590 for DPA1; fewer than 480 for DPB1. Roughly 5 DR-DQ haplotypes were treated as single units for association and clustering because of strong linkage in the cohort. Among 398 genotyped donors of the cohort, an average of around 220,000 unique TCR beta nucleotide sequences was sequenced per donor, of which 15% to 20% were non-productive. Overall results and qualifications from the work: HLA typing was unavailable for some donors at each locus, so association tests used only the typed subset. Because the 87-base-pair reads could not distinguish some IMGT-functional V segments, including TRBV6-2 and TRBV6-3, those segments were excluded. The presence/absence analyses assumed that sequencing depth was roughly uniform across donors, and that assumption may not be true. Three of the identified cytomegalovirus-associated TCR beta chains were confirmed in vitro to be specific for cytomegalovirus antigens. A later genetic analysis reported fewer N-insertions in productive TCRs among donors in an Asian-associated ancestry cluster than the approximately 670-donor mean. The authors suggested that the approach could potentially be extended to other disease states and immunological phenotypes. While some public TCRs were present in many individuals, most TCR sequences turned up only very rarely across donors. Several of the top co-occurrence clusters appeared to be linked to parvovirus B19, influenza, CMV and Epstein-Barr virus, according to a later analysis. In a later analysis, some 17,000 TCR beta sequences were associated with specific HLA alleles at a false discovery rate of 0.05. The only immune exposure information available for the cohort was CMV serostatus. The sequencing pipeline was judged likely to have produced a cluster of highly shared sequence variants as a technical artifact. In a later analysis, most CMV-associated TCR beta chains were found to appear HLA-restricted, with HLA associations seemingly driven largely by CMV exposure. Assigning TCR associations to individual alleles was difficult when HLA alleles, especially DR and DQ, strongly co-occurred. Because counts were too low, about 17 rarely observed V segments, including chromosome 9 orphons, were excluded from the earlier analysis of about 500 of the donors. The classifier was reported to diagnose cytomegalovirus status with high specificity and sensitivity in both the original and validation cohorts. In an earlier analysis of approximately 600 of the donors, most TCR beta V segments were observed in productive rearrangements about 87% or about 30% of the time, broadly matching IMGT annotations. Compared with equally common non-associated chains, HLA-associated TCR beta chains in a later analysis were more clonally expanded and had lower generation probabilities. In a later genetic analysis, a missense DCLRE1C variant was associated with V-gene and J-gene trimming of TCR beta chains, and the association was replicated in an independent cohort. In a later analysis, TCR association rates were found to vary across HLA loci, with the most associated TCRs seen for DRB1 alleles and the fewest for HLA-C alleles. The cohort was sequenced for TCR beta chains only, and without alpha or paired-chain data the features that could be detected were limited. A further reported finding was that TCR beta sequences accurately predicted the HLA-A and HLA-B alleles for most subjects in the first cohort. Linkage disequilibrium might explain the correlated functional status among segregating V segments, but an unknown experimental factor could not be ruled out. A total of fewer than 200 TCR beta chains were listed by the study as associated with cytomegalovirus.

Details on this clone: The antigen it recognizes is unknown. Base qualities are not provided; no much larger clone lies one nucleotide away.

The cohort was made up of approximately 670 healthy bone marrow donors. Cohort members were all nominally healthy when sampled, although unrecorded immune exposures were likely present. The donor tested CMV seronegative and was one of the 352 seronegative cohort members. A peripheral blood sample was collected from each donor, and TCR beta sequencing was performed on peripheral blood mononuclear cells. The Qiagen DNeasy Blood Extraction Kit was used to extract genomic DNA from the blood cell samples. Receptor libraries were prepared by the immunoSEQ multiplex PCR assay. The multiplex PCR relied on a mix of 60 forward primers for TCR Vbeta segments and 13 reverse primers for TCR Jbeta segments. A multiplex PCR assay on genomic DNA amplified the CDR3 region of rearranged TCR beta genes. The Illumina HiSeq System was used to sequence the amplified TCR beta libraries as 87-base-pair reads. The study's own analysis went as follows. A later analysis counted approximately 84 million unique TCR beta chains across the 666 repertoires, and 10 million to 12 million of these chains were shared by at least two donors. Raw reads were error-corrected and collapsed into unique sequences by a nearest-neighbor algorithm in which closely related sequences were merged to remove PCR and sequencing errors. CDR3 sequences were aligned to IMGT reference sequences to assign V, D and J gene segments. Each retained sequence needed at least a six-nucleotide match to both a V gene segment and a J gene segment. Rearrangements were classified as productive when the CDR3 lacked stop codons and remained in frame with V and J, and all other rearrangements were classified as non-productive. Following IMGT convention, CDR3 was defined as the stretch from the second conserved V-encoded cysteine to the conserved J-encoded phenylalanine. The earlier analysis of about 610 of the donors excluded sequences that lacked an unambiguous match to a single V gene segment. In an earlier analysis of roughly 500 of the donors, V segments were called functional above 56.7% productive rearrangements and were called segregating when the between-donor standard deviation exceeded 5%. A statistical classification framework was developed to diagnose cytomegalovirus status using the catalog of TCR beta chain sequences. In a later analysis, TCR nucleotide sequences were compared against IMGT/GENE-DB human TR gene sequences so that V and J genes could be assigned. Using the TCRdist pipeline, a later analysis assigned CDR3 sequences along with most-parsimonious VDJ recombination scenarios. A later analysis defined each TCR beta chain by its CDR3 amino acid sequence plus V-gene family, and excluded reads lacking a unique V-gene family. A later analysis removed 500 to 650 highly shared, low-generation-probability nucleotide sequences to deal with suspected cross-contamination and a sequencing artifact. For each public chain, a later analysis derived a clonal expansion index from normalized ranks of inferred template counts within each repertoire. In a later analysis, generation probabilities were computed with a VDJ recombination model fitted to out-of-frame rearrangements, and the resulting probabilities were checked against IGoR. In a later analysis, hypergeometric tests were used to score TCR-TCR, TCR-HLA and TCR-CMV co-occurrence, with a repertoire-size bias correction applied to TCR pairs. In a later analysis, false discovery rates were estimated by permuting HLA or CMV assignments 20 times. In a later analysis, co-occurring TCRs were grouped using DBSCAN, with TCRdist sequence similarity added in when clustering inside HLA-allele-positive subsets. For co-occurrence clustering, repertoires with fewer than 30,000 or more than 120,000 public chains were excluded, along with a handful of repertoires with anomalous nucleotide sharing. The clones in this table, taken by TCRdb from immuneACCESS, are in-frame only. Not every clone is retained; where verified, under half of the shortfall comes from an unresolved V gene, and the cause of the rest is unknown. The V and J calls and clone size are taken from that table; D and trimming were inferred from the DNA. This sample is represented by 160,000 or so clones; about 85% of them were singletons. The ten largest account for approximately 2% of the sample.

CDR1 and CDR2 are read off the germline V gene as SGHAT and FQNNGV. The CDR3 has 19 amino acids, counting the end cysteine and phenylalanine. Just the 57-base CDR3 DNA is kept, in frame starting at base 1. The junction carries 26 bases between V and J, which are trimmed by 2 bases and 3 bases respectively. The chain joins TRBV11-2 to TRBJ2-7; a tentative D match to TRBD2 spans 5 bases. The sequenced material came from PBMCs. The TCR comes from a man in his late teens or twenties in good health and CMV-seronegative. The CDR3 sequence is CASSLSPGEGERADYEQYF. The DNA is TGTGCCAGCAGCTTATCTCCGGGCGAGGGCGAGAGGGCCGACTACGAGCAGTACTTC.